This T cell receptor beta chain was sequenced during a study of tumor and adjacent non-tumor tissue in lung cancer. Overall study: Stage I to III disease affected over nine men and 5 women aged roughly 31 to 85.

The CDR3 covers 14 residues. The germline CDR1 and CDR2 sequences are SGHAT and FQNNGV. Only a few counts were recorded for this clonotype. One end of the junction fails to match germline, which may point to a read error. The library came from three nested PCR rounds adapted from ARM-PCR protocols. TCRdb itself ran the multiplex PCR reads through MiXCR, one entry per CDR3 protein. The table records some 200,000 distinct CDR3 sequences, less than 80% of them present only once. No cell sorting was done before RNA was extracted from the tissue. Chemotherapy-naive patients with new lung cancer underwent thoracic surgery in China, August–November 2014.

The chain recombines TRBV11-2 with TRBJ2-7; no firm D call. The sample consisted of lung tumor tissue. The clonotype comes from a man in his sixties with non-small cell lung cancer. CDR3 residues: CASSVLHSSYEQCF. CDR3 coding DNA: TGTGCCAGCAGCGTACTGCATAGCTCCTACGAGCAGTGCTTC.